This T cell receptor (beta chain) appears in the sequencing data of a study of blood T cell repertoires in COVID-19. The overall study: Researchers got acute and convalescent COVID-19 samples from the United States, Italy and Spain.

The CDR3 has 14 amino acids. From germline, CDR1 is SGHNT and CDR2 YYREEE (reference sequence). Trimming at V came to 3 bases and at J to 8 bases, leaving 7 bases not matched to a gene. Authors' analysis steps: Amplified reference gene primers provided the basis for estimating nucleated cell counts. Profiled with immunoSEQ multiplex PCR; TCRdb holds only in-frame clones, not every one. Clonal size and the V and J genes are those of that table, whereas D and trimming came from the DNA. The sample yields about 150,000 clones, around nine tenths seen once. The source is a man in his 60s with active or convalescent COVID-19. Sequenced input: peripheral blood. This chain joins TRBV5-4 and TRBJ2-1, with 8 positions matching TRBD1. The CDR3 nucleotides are TGTGCCAGCAGCTCAGCCTTGACAGGGGATGAGCAGTTCTTC. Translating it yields CASSSALTGDEQFF.